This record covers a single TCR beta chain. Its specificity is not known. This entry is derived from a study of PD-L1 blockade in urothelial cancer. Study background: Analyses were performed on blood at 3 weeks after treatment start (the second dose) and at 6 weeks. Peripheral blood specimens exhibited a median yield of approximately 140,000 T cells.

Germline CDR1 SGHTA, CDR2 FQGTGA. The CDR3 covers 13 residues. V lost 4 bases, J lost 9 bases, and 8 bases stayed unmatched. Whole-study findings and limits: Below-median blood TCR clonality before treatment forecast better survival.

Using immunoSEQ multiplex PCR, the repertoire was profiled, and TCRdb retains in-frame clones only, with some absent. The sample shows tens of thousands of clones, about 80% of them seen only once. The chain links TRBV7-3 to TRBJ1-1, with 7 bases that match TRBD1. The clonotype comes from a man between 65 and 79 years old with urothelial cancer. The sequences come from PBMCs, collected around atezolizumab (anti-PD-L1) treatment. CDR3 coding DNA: TGTGCCAGCAGCTCTACAGGGGCCCGGCAAGCTTTCTTT. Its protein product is CASSSTGARQAFF.